One TCR beta chain is described in this entry. No antigen is known for it. This entry is derived from a study of early T cells in non-severe SARS-CoV-2 infection. This CDR3 is 14 amino acids long. The germline V gene has CDR1 SGHVS and CDR2 FNYEAQ. Between the trimmed V and J ends, which lost 2 bases and 0 bases, there was a span of 8 bases. Each CDR3 protein is one row after TCRdb ran MiXCR on the 5' RACE reads. The sample records roughly 92,000 distinct CDR3 sequences, roughly 12% being singletons. Study results and caveats: A preference for anti-spike CD8 responses marked VDJdb matching, which missed private and CD4 specificities.

The sequencing used whole blood, collected at baseline. This receptor was identified in an adult who was a healthcare worker with PCR-confirmed SARS-CoV-2 infection or an uninfected control (not recorded which). The chain couples TRBV7-6 to TRBJ2-7; D unclear. The CDR3 is CASSLTHSSYEQYF. The CDR3, as DNA: TGTGCCAGCAGCTTAACGCACAGCTCCTACGAGCAGTACTTC.